The clone carrying this T cell receptor beta chain was recorded at least ten times. Trimming removed 0 bases at V and 8 bases at J, with 16 bases between. CDR3 length: 15 residues. Looked up from germline, CDR1 is LGHDT and CDR2 is YNNKEL (reference sequence). MiXCR, applied by TCRdb to the reads, yields one record per CDR3 protein. The sample contains 6,000 or so distinct CDR3 sequences, roughly 10% of which appear only once. Sequencing was performed on CD4+ T cells from synovial fluid. The TCR sequence derives from a human donor with rheumatoid arthritis. The chain carries TRBV3-1 and TRBJ1-2; D may be TRBD1 (5 bases). The CDR3 region has the DNA TGTGCCAGCAGCCAAGACTCCGCTGGGGGAAAAGGCTACACCTTC. Translation gives CASSQDSAGGKGYTF. Full variable domain (missing parts from reference TRBV3-1 and TRBJ1-2): DTAVSQTPKYLVTQMGNDKSIKCEQNLGHDTMYWYKQDSKKFLKIMFSYNNKELIINETVPNRFSPKSPDKAHLNLHINSLELGDSAVYFCASSQDSAGGKGYTFGSGTRLTVV.